This T cell receptor (beta chain) was sequenced during a study of cytomegalovirus exposure and HLA in healthy donors. The ends lost 2 bases at V and 10 bases at J; junction bases unmatched: 3. The CDR3 consists of 15 residues. The germline gives CDR1 KGHSH, CDR2 LQKENI. TCRdb keeps only in-frame clones here, not all; method: immunoSEQ multiplex PCR. The sample contains 250,000 or so clones, around 87% of which appear only once. In this sample, this clone turned up a few times. The gene calls are TRBV18 and TRBJ1-6, with 12 bases identical to TRBD1. The source material was PBMCs. The clonotype was recovered from a man aged 18 to 35 in good health and CMV-seronegative. The CDR3, as DNA: TGTGCCAGCTCACCATCCGGGACAGGGGGCTCACCCCTCCACTTT. Translation: CASSPSGTGGSPLHF.